Listed below are T cell receptor beta chains from one sample, sequenced in a study of blood T cell repertoires in COVID-19. Sequencing used immunoSEQ multiplex PCR; TCRdb keeps in-frame clones, though not all of them. The sample includes 140,000 to 150,000 clones, about 79% seen only once; the top ten take roughly 10%. Sequencing was done on a sample of peripheral blood. The receptors originated from a man aged 55 to 70 with active or convalescent COVID-19. Each CDR3 is given with its conserved first and last residue. A D gene is named only where the DNA matches it firmly. Size tells how often a clone was seen (once, few, many) or the class of an expanded clone, and some rows leave it out.

TRBV5-6	.	.	15	TRBJ1-6	CASSLSRRVNSPLHF	TGTGCCAGCAGCTTGTCGAGGAGGGTCAATTCACCCCTCCACTTT
TRBV7-9	.	.	15	TRBJ1-2	CASAILEAHNYGYTF	TGTGCCAGCGCAATCCTAGAAGCCCATAACTATGGCTACACCTTC
TRBV30	.	.	15	TRBJ2-7	CAWRAPTFPGAEQYF	TGTGCCTGGAGAGCCCCGACATTTCCCGGCGCCGAGCAGTACTTC
TRBV7-2	.	.	12	TRBJ1-2	CASDIGGYGYTF	TGTGCCAGCGATATCGGCGGATATGGCTACACCTTC
TRBV11-2	.	TRBD1	15	TRBJ2-1	CASSLGATGFDEQFF	TGTGCCAGCAGCTTAGGGGCGACAGGGTTCGATGAGCAGTTCTTC
TRBV29-1	.	TRBD1	13	TRBJ1-4	CSVSDRGGEKLFF	TGCAGCGTATCCGACAGGGGAGGCGAAAAACTGTTTTTT
TRBV6-5	.	TRBD1	16	TRBJ1-6	CASSYGDRWLFSPLHF	TGTGCCAGCAGTTACGGGGACAGGTGGTTATTTTCACCCCTCCACTTT
TRBV4-3	.	TRBD2	14	TRBJ2-1	CASSQAPAGGEQFF	TGCGCCAGCAGCCAAGCCCCAGCGGGAGGTGAGCAGTTCTTC
TRBV4-1	.	TRBD2	17	TRBJ2-2	CASSQANMGLAGGELFF	TGCGCCAGCAGCCAAGCAAATATGGGACTAGCAGGCGGGGAGCTGTTTTTT
TRBV7-7	.	TRBD1	14	TRBJ2-5	CASSSGTGVETQYF	TGTGCCAGCAGCTCTGGGACAGGGGTAGAGACCCAGTACTTC
TRBV19	few	TRBD2	13	TRBJ2-3	CASARGRGDTQYF	TGTGCCAGTGCCCGAGGGAGGGGAGATACGCAGTATTTT
TRBV7-2	.	.	13	TRBJ2-3	CASSPDYGDTQYF	TGTGCCAGCAGCCCGGACTACGGGGATACGCAGTATTTT
TRBV4-2	once	TRBD1	16	TRBJ2-3	CASSRPGQGAKDTQYF	TGTGCCAGCAGCCGTCCAGGACAGGGGGCTAAAGATACGCAGTATTTT
TRBV28	.	.	13	TRBJ2-3	CASSLSGADTQYF	TGTGCCAGCAGTTTATCGGGGGCAGATACGCAGTATTTT
TRBV30	.	.	15	TRBJ2-5	CAWSVGSRQRETQYF	TGTGCCTGGAGTGTAGGTAGTAGACAGAGAGAGACCCAGTACTTC
TRBV28	.	.	13	TRBJ1-1	CASSLVGNTEAFF	TGTGCCAGCAGTTTAGTCGGGAACACTGAAGCTTTCTTT
TRBV10-1	once	TRBD1	14	TRBJ1-1	CASSGQGGNTEAFF	TGCGCCAGCAGTGGACAGGGGGGAAACACTGAAGCTTTCTTT
TRBV15	.	.	12	TRBJ1-2	CATSRDSGGYTF	TGTGCCACCAGCAGGGACAGTGGTGGCTACACCTTC
TRBV19	.	.	14	TRBJ1-2	CASSTSNYQGNYTF	TGTGCCAGTAGTACTTCTAACTACCAGGGCAACTACACCTTC
TRBV3-1/TRBV3-2	.	.	13	TRBJ1-6	CASSPGRNSPLHF	TGTGCCAGCAGCCCAGGGCGTAATTCACCCCTCCACTTT
TRBV9	.	TRBD2	15	TRBJ2-3	CASSFAAGGADTQYF	TGTGCCAGCAGCTTTGCCGCGGGGGGGGCAGATACGCAGTATTTT
TRBV5-1	.	.	13	TRBJ1-1	CASGRAGAVEAFF	TGCGCCAGCGGTCGGGCAGGGGCGGTGGAAGCTTTCTTT
TRBV5-4	.	TRBD1	15	TRBJ1-2	CASSPGGVLNYGYTF	TGTGCCAGCAGCCCAGGGGGCGTTTTAAACTATGGCTACACCTTC
TRBV7-2	few	.	14	TRBJ2-3	CASSLSRGVDTQYF	TGTGCCAGCAGCTTAAGCAGGGGAGTGGATACGCAGTATTTT
TRBV15	once	.	15	TRBJ1-5	CATSMVTVADQPQHF	TGTGCCACCAGCATGGTGACGGTGGCGGATCAGCCCCAGCATTTT
TRBV7-9	few	.	15	TRBJ1-3	CASRAPLLSGNTIYF	TGTGCCAGCAGAGCTCCTCTCCTCTCTGGAAACACCATATATTTT
TRBV27	.	.	14	TRBJ1-1	CASSLGRVNTEAFF	TGTGCCAGCAGTTTGGGCAGGGTGAACACTGAAGCTTTCTTT
TRBV6-5	.	.	16	TRBJ1-3	CASSYSRIPSGNTIYF	TGTGCCAGCAGTTACTCCAGGATCCCTTCTGGAAACACCATATATTTT
TRBV30	.	.	15	TRBJ1-1	CAWSVRGQGNTEAFF	TGTGCCTGGAGTGTACGTGGGCAGGGAAACACTGAAGCTTTCTTT
TRBV12-5	many	.	17	TRBJ1-2	CASGLVLGASINYGYTF	TGTGCTAGTGGTTTGGTACTTGGGGCCTCTATTAACTATGGCTACACCTTC
TRBV6-5	.	.	16	TRBJ1-6	CASSYSTRPNTSPLHF	TGTGCCAGCAGTTACTCGACCAGGCCTAATACTTCACCCCTCCACTTT
TRBV7-8	.	.	13	TRBJ1-6	CASSPYRNSPLHF	TGTGCCAGCAGCCCCTACAGGAATTCACCCCTCCACTTT
TRBV19	.	TRBD2	15	TRBJ2-1	CASSIQAGGRYEQFF	TGTGCCAGTAGTATTCAAGCGGGAGGGAGGTATGAGCAGTTCTTC
TRBV11-2	.	TRBD1	13	TRBJ1-1	CASSHGTVSEAFF	TGTGCCAGCAGCCACGGGACAGTCAGTGAAGCTTTCTTT
TRBV7-8	few	.	18	TRBJ1-1	CASSPNRYWARRNTEAFF	TGTGCCAGCAGCCCAAACAGGTACTGGGCCAGGAGAAACACTGAAGCTTTCTTT
TRBV19	.	TRBD2	15	TRBJ2-1	CASSQRGYSYNEQFF	TGTGCCAGTAGTCAGCGGGGATATTCCTACAATGAGCAGTTCTTC
TRBV23-1	.	TRBD1	14	TRBJ1-5	CASSLDRGAQPQHF	TGCGCCAGCAGTCTAGACAGGGGTGCTCAGCCCCAGCATTTT
TRBV27	.	TRBD1	15	TRBJ2-2	CASRLDRGLSGELFF	TGTGCCAGCAGATTGGACAGGGGGCTCAGCGGGGAGCTGTTTTTT
TRBV14	.	.	15	TRBJ1-4	CASSQDRQLNEKLFF	TGTGCCAGCAGCCAAGATAGACAGCTTAATGAAAAACTGTTTTTT
TRBV14	.	TRBD1	15	TRBJ1-2	CASSRREGGLYGYTF	TGTGCCAGCAGCCGCCGGGAAGGGGGCCTCTATGGCTACACCTTC
TRBV24-1	.	.	17	TRBJ1-2	CATSDSKVTGPTYGYTF	TGTGCCACCAGTGATTCAAAAGTAACAGGGCCCACCTATGGCTACACCTTC
TRBV19	.	TRBD1	14	TRBJ1-2	CASIGAGGNYGYTF	TGTGCCAGTATTGGCGCAGGGGGTAACTATGGCTACACCTTC
TRBV5-1	once	TRBD1	16	TRBJ1-5	CASSLGFGTGYQPQHF	TGCGCCAGCAGCTTGGGGTTCGGGACAGGGTATCAGCCCCAGCATTTT
TRBV30	.	.	13	TRBJ1-1	CAWSVQENTEAFF	TGTGCCTGGAGTGTACAGGAGAACACTGAAGCTTTCTTT
TRBV19	.	TRBD1	18	TRBJ1-3	CASKRDSRGTSSGNTIYF	TGTGCCAGCAAACGGGACAGCCGAGGGACCAGCTCTGGAAACACCATATATTTT
TRBV27	.	.	13	TRBJ1-2	CASSLEGNYGYTF	TGTGCCAGCAGTTTGGAGGGAAACTATGGCTACACCTTC
TRBV27	.	.	17	TRBJ2-1	CASSLSFQVRSYNEQFF	TGTGCCAGCAGTTTATCCTTCCAGGTTAGGTCCTACAATGAGCAGTTCTTC
TRBV6-5	.	TRBD1	15	TRBJ1-2	CASILTGGAFNGYTF	TGTGCCAGCATCCTTACAGGGGGCGCATTTAATGGCTACACCTTC
TRBV7-9	once	.	15	TRBJ2-1	CASVRGGQGGGEQFF	TGTGCCAGCGTACGGGGGGGACAGGGAGGAGGTGAGCAGTTCTTC
TRBV6-5	once	.	15	TRBJ2-1	CASRGGVGSGNEQFF	TGTGCCAGCAGGGGAGGAGTTGGGTCGGGGAATGAGCAGTTCTTC